This TCR beta chain was found in a study of T cell repertoires in cytomegalovirus infection. Background on the study: TCR beta signatures that were public indicated CMV infection and matching HLA type.

In its sample, this clonotype was seen many times. Its antigen is currently unknown. TCRdb re-derived calls from the reads in MiXCR, one entry per CDR3 protein. This sample carries approximately 43,000 distinct CDR3 sequences, around 20% of them seen once, and the ten largest clones take roughly 18%. Study-wide findings and caveats: People with CMV and the relevant HLA were identified by cumulative public TCR beta family frequency. It was HLA-C-restricted CMV-specific TCR beta clonotypes that dominated the response ex vivo.

Sequenced material: PBMCs, sequenced either directly or after in vitro stimulation (not recorded which). This TCR came from a human donor in good health (CMV status not recorded). Some clones in this sample may be carry-over from other donors' samples.

The chain's CDR3 is CASSVGTAEYF. The DNA of the CDR3 is TGTGCCAGCAGTGTTGGGACAGCTGAATACTTC. The chain uses TRBV25-1 and TRBJ2-5; 7 bases are shared with TRBD1. CDR3 length equals 11 residues. V was pared by 4 bases and J by 14 bases, with 7 bases of the junction left unmatched. Germline lookup yields CDR1 MGHDK and CDR2 SYGVNS.